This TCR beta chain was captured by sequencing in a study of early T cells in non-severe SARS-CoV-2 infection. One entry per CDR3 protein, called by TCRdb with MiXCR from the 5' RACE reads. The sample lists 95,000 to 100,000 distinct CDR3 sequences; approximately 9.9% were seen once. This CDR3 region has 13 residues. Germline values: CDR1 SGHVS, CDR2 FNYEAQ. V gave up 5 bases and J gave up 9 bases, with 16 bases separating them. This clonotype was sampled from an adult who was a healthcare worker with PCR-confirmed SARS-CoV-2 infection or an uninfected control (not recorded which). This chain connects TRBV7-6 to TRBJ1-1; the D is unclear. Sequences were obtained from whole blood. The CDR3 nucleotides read TGTGCCAGCAGCCCCAGCCCCGAACGGCAAGCTTTCTTT. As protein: CASSPSPERQAFF.